This TCR beta chain stems from a study of cytomegalovirus exposure and HLA in healthy donors. General study results and limits: Subsequent analysis revealed that first-cohort TCR clusters tended to co-occur in the 130 or so validation repertoires. Approximately 160 TCR beta chains were listed as cytomegalovirus-associated.

The assay was immunoSEQ multiplex PCR, and TCRdb's table has in-frame clones only and misses some. The sample gives just under 65,000 clones, approximately 95% of which show up once; approximately 6.8% is in the top ten. Concerning this clone: The antigen is not known.

This TCR was sampled from a young woman in good health and CMV-seropositive. Input material: PBMCs.

The CDR3 sequence: CASSLNYRAQETQYF. The CDR3 DNA is TGCGCCAGCAGCCTAAATTACAGGGCTCAAGAGACCCAGTACTTC. The gene calls are TRBV5-1 and TRBJ2-5, with D perhaps TRBD1 (6 bases). Germline V CDR1 and CDR2: SGHRS, YFSETQ. The V end lost 4 bases, the J end lost 2 bases, and 15 bases lay between the germline ends. The CDR3 spans 15 residues.